The next 20 T cell receptor beta chains were all read from a single sample in a study of shared clonotypes between healthy human individuals (dated by TCRdb to 2018 to 2021). The library was made by the immunoSEQ multiplex PCR assay. In TCRdb, the immuneACCESS table is reduced to in-frame sequences with V and J assigned. These tables do not hold every clone; where another copy was compared, an unresolved V gene accounts for under half, and the others remain unexplained. This sample comprises 500,000 to 650,000 clones, around three quarters of them detected only once. The top ten constitute approximately 12% of the sample. Sequencing input: PBMCs. These TCRs come from a woman aged 40 to 50 in good health. Some clones in this sample may be carry-over from other donors' samples.

This sequence joins TRBV28 and TRBJ1-2; D not certain. The CDR3 runs 17 residues. CDR1 is MDHEN, CDR2 SYDVKM, per germline. V lost 7 bases and J lost 0, with 21 bases in between. CDR3 sequence: CASTPRPIFPANYGYTF. CDR3 DNA: TGTGCCAGCACCCCTCGACCTATTTTCCCAGCTAACTATGGCTACACCTTC.

The V call is TRBV7-2, the J call TRBJ2-5, with 9 nucleotides matching TRBD1. CDR3 length: 14 amino acids. The junction had 7 bases not matched to a gene; V was cut back by 4 bases and J by 7 bases. Germline CDR1 and CDR2: SGHTA and FQGNSA. The DNA for the CDR3 is TGTGCCAGCAGCTCCCGACAGGGGGGAGGGACCCAGTACTTC. Residues: CASSSRQGGGTQYF. The full variable domain, completed using reference TRBV7-2 and TRBJ2-5, is GAGVSQSPSNKVTEKGKDVELRCDPISGHTALYWYRQSLGQGLEFLIYFQGNSAPDKSGLPSDRFSAERTGGSVSTLTIQRTQQEDSAVYLCASSSRQGGGTQYFGPGTRLLVL.

Concerning this clone itself: At the DNA level, this CDR3 is encoded by other sequences in the same sample as well. J is TRBJ1-1 and V is TRBV28; D gene unclear. Germline loops: CDR1 MDHEN, CDR2 SYDVKM. This CDR3 is 14 amino acids long. V was trimmed by 7 bases and J by 1 base, leaving 13 bases between them. The CDR3 nucleotides are TGTGCCAGCACCTTAACGGGGAGGAACACTGAAGCTTTCTTT. It yields the protein CASTLTGRNTEAFF. Variable domain in full (rest from reference TRBV28 and TRBJ1-1): DVKVTQSSRYLVKRTGEKVFLECVQDMDHENMFWYRQDPGLGLRLIYFSYDVKMKEKGDIPEGYSVSREKKERFSLILESASTNQTSMYLCASTLTGRNTEAFFGQGTRLTVV.

As regards this clone: The identical CDR3 is also encoded by other nucleotide sequences in the sample. This chain links TRBV18 with TRBJ2-7; TRBD1 matches 10 bases. Germline loops: CDR1 KGHSH, CDR2 LQKENI. Trimming at V came to 6 bases and at J to 3 bases, leaving 5 bases not matched to a gene. The CDR3 runs 14 residues. Here the CDR3 DNA reads TGTGCCAGCTCCCCGGGACAGGGGAACTACGAGCAGTACTTC. This sequence encodes CASSPGQGNYEQYF.

In this sample, this clone turned up a few times. V gene TRBV10-3 combines with J gene TRBJ2-3; TRBD1 or TRBD2 may be the D gene (7 bases each). Germline V gives CDR1 ENHRY, CDR2 SYGVKD. The CDR3 is 17 residues long. The ends were cut back, 4 bases at V and 0 bases at J, with 17 bases in the middle. CDR3 bases: TGTGCCATCAGTGGAGGGGGGGACAGACAAAGCACAGATACGCAGTATTTT. Translating it yields CAISGGGDRQSTDTQYF.

J is TRBJ2-1 and V is TRBV5-8; 7 bases are a match to TRBD1. CDR3 size: 14 residues. Germline CDR1 reads SGHTS; CDR2 reads YDEGEE. Trimming took 2 bases from V and 7 from J; bases not matched to a gene: 6. CDR3 sequence: CASSFRTGGNEQFF. CDR3 sequence (DNA): TGTGCCAGCAGCTTTAGGACAGGCGGGAATGAGCAGTTCTTC.

This rearrangement joins TRBV6-6 to TRBJ2-1; a possible D gene is TRBD1 (5 bases). Trimming stripped 4 bases from V and 4 bases from J, with 5 bases between. There are 12 residues in the CDR3. CDR1 and CDR2 from the germline V gene are MNHNY and SVGAGI (reference sequence). CDR3 in amino acids: CASSSGYNEQFF. The CDR3 bases are TGTGCCAGCAGTTCAGGGTACAATGAGCAGTTCTTC.

The chain employs TRBV6-6 and TRBJ2-1; D remains unclear. The CDR3 totals 14 residues. Trimming shortened V by 3 bases and J by 9 bases, and 15 bases separated the two germline ends. Germline V gene lookup returns CDR1 MNHNY and CDR2 SVGAGI (reference sequence). The CDR3 is CASSYIESSSEQFF. CDR3 coding DNA: TGTGCCAGCAGTTATATTGAGTCTTCGTCTGAGCAGTTCTTC.

Concerning this clone itself: This likely came from a read error, as a far larger clone is one base away. The chain joins TRBV27 to TRBJ2-2; no clear D. Trimming took 6 bases from V and 2 from J, leaving 7 bases between them. The CDR3 contains 13 residues. Germline loops: CDR1 MNHEY, CDR2 SMNVEV (reference sequence). The CDR3: CASRPTNTGELFF. DNA for the CDR3: TGTGCCAGCAGACCTACAAACACCGGGGAGCTGTTTTTT.

Regarding this clone: One end of the junction is discordant with germline, which a read error may explain. The V and J genes are TRBV5-6 and TRBJ2-1, with D maybe TRBD2 (6 bases). Per the germline V gene, CDR1 is SGHDT and CDR2 is YYEEEE. This CDR3 region has 12 residues. The CDR3 spells CASWNMPGVLLF. The DNA for the CDR3 is TGTGCCAGCTGGAATATGCCGGGAGTCTTACTCTTC.

The CDR3 loop reads CAWSPSQTWSYEQYF. CDR3 nucleotides: TGTGCCTGGAGTCCCTCACAGACATGGTCCTACGAGCAGTACTTC. This chain connects TRBV30 to TRBJ2-7; D is ambiguous. The germline gives CDR1 GTSNPN, CDR2 SVGIG (reference sequence). The CDR3 covers 15 residues. V was cut by 2 bases and J by 1 base, with 15 bases left in between.

The chain employs TRBV7-9 and TRBJ2-1; the D is unclear. This CDR3 is 9 amino acids long. Germline V gives CDR1 SEHNR, CDR2 FQNEAQ (reference sequence). V was trimmed by 1 base and J by 15 bases, leaving 4 bases between them. CDR3 sequence: CASSLEGFF. As DNA, the CDR3 is TGTGCCAGCAGCTTAGAAGGGTTCTTC.

A remark on this clone: The identical CDR3 is also encoded by other nucleotide sequences in the sample. This chain links TRBV30 with TRBJ2-3; tentative D call: TRBD1 (6 bases). CDR1 is GTSNPN, CDR2 SVGIG, per germline (reference sequence). The length of the CDR3 is 14 residues. V was clipped by 0 bases and J by 2 bases, with 9 bases between them. Written as DNA, the CDR3 is TGTGCCTGGAGTGTTGGGGGCTCCACAGATACGCAGTATTTT. This gives the protein CAWSVGGSTDTQYF.

The chain has TRBV28 and TRBJ2-1; D is unresolved. The ends were cut back, 1 base at V and 2 bases at J, with 9 bases in the middle. The CDR3 consists of 15 residues. Looked up from germline, CDR1 is MDHEN and CDR2 is SYDVKM. CDR3 sequence (DNA): TGTGCCAGCAGTTTATCACGGGTACCCTACAATGAGCAGTTCTTC. Its protein product is CASSLSRVPYNEQFF.

This chain connects TRBV30 to TRBJ2-7, with 10 bases matching TRBD2. Germline CDR1 reads GTSNPN; CDR2 reads SVGIG (reference sequence). Unmatched junction bases numbered 3, after V lost 1 base and J lost 6 bases. The CDR3 sequence is 13 residues long. The CDR3 region is CAWSASGRGEQYF. The CDR3 DNA is TGTGCCTGGAGTGCGAGCGGGAGGGGCGAGCAGTACTTC.

This chain joins TRBV7-8 and TRBJ2-7; 11 bases fit TRBD2. The germline gives CDR1 SGHVS, CDR2 FQNEAQ. J gave up 6 bases and V 1 base, and 11 bases lay outside the gene matches. The CDR3 is 17 amino acids. The CDR3 here is CASSLVASGRNRAEQYF. CDR3 DNA sequence: TGTGCCAGCAGCTTAGTGGCTAGCGGGAGGAATCGGGCCGAGCAGTACTTC.

V and J are TRBV7-2 and TRBJ2-7; tentatively, D is TRBD2 (5 bases). The CDR3 spans 18 residues. Deletions cut 5 bases from V and 2 bases from J, with 25 bases between. CDR1 is SGHTA, CDR2 FQGNSA, per germline. The CDR3 DNA sequence: TGTGCCAGCAGCCCCCAAGGATCAGCGGCCTTCCCTCCCTACGAGCAGTACTTC. It encodes CASSPQGSAAFPPYEQYF.

This clone was recorded a few times. Distinct nucleotide sequences in the sample also encode this CDR3. This chain uses TRBV28 with TRBJ2-7; possibly TRBD2 for D (5 bases). CDR1 MDHEN and CDR2 SYDVKM come from the germline V gene. The ends were cut back, 4 bases at V and 7 bases at J, with 17 bases in the middle. The CDR3 extends over 14 amino acids. For the CDR3, the DNA is TGTGCCAGCAGTTCCCCGAGCCGAGGGCTGGAGCAGTACTTC. Its translation: CASSSPSRGLEQYF.

The rearrangement uses TRBV7-8 and TRBJ2-7; D is uncertain. Germline CDR1 is SGHVS and CDR2 is FQNEAQ. This CDR3 is 12 amino acids long. The V and J ends lost 1 base and 8 bases respectively, with 9 bases between them. CDR3 region: CASSLESHQQYF. For the CDR3, the DNA is TGTGCCAGCAGCTTAGAAAGTCATCAGCAGTACTTC.

The rearrangement joins TRBV7-2 to TRBJ1-3; no reliable D call. Trimming removed 5 bases from V and 2 bases from J, with 7 bases in between. The CDR3 loop spans 13 amino acids. Germline V gene data show CDR1 as SGHTA and CDR2 as FQGNSA. The CDR3 is CASSRFAGNTIYF. The CDR3, as DNA: TGTGCCAGCAGCAGATTTGCTGGAAACACCATATATTTT.